These 9 T cell receptor beta chains originate from one sample sequenced in a study of shared T cell receptors in the human thymus. Assay: immunoSEQ multiplex PCR; the TCRdb copy retains only in-frame clones and omits some. Of roughly 410,000 clones in the sample, 85% to 95% were seen once. Sequenced sample: thymocytes. The receptors were gathered from a human donor.

The chain combines TRBV28 with TRBJ2-1; the D is unclear. Trimming removed 3 bases at V and 9 bases at J, with 9 bases between. This CDR3 spans 12 amino acids. The germline V gene has CDR1 MDHEN and CDR2 SYDVKM. The CDR3 DNA sequence: TGTGCCAGCAGTTTTTATTCAGTTGAGCAGTTCTTC. It encodes CASSFYSVEQFF.

The rearrangement joins TRBV9 to TRBJ2-1, with D possibly called TRBD1 or TRBD2 (5 bases each). The germline V gene encodes CDR1 SGDLS and CDR2 YYNGEE. Trimming removed 0 bases from V and 9 bases from J, with 19 bases in between. The CDR3 consists of 16 residues. The CDR3 region has the DNA TGTGCCAGCAGCGTAGACAGGCCCGCCTCGAGGGGTGAGCAGTTCTTC. It codes for CASSVDRPASRGEQFF.

The genes are TRBV19 and TRBJ1-4; tentative D call: TRBD1 (5 bases). The CDR3 extends over 14 amino acids. Trimming shortened V by 7 bases and J by 4 bases, and 13 bases separated the two germline ends. Germline V gives CDR1 LNHDA, CDR2 SQIVND (reference sequence). For the CDR3, the DNA is TGTGCCAGTACCCGACAGACCCTTAATGAAAAACTGTTTTTT. Its translation is CASTRQTLNEKLFF.

The chain couples TRBV7-2 to TRBJ2-1; 9 nucleotides agree with TRBD2. Germline V CDR1 and CDR2: SGHTA, FQGNSA. This CDR3 is built from 16 residues. Germline trimming cut 5 bases from V and 9 bases from J; bases unmatched to any gene: 14. Written as DNA, the CDR3 is TGTGCCAGCAGCCACCAGGAGGGATGCGGGGGGGGTGAGCAGTTCTTC. Encoded protein: CASSHQEGCGGGEQFF.

This chain joins TRBV30 and TRBJ2-1; D is possibly TRBD1 or TRBD2 (5 bases each). Germline values: CDR1 GTSNPN, CDR2 SVGIG (reference sequence). V was shortened by 1 base and J by 4 bases, with 11 bases between the two germline ends. The CDR3 is 14 residues long. CDR3 DNA sequence: TGTGCCTGGAGTGGGGACGGGATATACAATGAGCAGTTCTTC. Translated, it gives CAWSGDGIYNEQFF.

V gene TRBV30 combines with J gene TRBJ1-2; 7 bases match TRBD1. The CDR3 length is 14 residues. V was pared by 3 bases and J by 6 bases, with 10 bases of the junction left unmatched. CDR1 GTSNPN and CDR2 SVGIG come from the germline V gene (reference sequence). CDR3: CAWSGLDRDNGYTF. The CDR3 nucleotides read TGTGCCTGGAGCGGCCTCGACAGGGACAATGGCTACACCTTC.

This clone was detected once. The J gene is TRBJ2-7, the V gene TRBV28; D is unresolved. Trimming took off 2 bases at V and 1 base at J, with 9 bases between the two ends. The germline gives CDR1 MDHEN, CDR2 SYDVKM. There are 14 residues in the CDR3. The CDR3 region has the DNA TGTGCCAGCAGTTTAAAGAGGATTTCCTACGAGCAGTACTTC. Translated: CASSLKRISYEQYF.

This chain connects TRBV7-8 to TRBJ2-7, with 10 bases aligning to TRBD1. J lost 3 bases, V lost 4 bases, and 6 bases had no gene match. CDR3 length equals 15 residues. The germline gives CDR1 SGHVS, CDR2 FQNEAQ. The CDR3 reads CASSSGTGDYYEQYF. The DNA for the CDR3 is TGTGCCAGCAGCTCCGGGACAGGGGACTACTACGAGCAGTACTTC.

This chain links TRBV14 with TRBJ2-3; possible D gene TRBD2, 6 bases. V shed 0 bases and J shed 0 bases, with 10 bases lying between them. Germline loops: CDR1 SGHDN, CDR2 FVKESK. This CDR3 spans 16 amino acids. This chain's CDR3 is CASSQEDSGSTDTQYF. The DNA of the CDR3 is TGTGCCAGCAGCCAAGAGGATAGCGGAAGCACAGATACGCAGTATTTT.